This T cell receptor beta chain was captured in a study of molecular identifiers for immune sequencing clone quantification. Study results and limitations: Over 99% of CMV-specific effector molecules, but under 1% of naive ones, were in clones above 20 copies.

Worth noting for this clonotype: Its antigen is unknown.

V gave up 5 bases and J gave up 6 bases, with 14 bases separating them. The CDR3 totals 14 residues. Germline V gives CDR1 MNHEY, CDR2 SMNVEV (reference sequence). It was with previously described methods and listed TCR primers that bulk TCR libraries were made. MiXCR, run by TCRdb on the PCR reads, gives a single entry per CDR3 protein. The sample has about 500,000 distinct CDR3 sequences, roughly 25% seen once. The source is a human donor in good health. Some libraries in this study had Jurkat cell RNA spiked in. Sample: naive CD8+ T cells from blood, with Jurkat cell RNA spiked in. Documented subset: FACS-sorted CD8+CD4-CCR7+CD45RA+ naive T cells. The chain uses TRBV27 and TRBJ2-1; possibly TRBD1 for D (6 bases). In DNA, the CDR3 is TGTGCCAGCAGTCTTGGGGACACCTTCAATGAGCAGTTCTTC. It translates to CASSLGDTFNEQFF.